This TCR beta chain came from a study of T-cell reconstitution after alpha-beta-depleted transplantation in children. Study-level points and caveats: Hyperexpanded clones declined; after one year, newly produced T cells mostly supplied diversity. In patients about two months after transplant, alpha-beta T cells reportedly arose from several hundred expanded graft clones.

Unique molecular identifiers were incorporated when the TCRbeta library was constructed. TCRdb reprocessed the PCR reads via MiXCR and lists one record per CDR3 protein. The table lists 40,000 to 60,000 distinct CDR3 sequences, around a tenth of them singletons, with 25% to 30% in the top ten. The CDR3 is made up of 14 amino acids. Trimming took off 4 bases at V and 1 base at J, with 11 bases between the two ends. CDR1 is MDHEN, CDR2 SYDVKM, per germline. This clonotype was detected many times. What it binds is not known. This clonotype was sampled from a male patient between 2 and 10 years old who had a stem cell transplant for chronic granulomatous disease, so the T cells may come from the graft donor. The sample was PBMCs, mostly from graft donor cells, taken 60 days after TCRalphabeta/CD19-depleted stem cell transplant. The chain couples TRBV28 to TRBJ2-7; D is unclear. CDR3 region: CASSYPLRSYEQYF. The DNA for the CDR3 is TGTGCCAGCAGTTACCCTTTAAGGTCCTACGAGCAGTACTTC. The entire variable domain, with the rest obtained from reference TRBV28 and TRBJ2-7, is as follows: DVKVTQSSRYLVKRTGEKVFLECVQDMDHENMFWYRQDPGLGLRLIYFSYDVKMKEKGDIPEGYSVSREKKERFSLILESASTNQTSMYLCASSYPLRSYEQYFGPGTRLTVT.